The rows below give T cell receptor beta chains drawn from one sample of a study of T cells after yellow fever vaccination. From the 5' RACE reads, TCRdb called clonotypes with MiXCR, one entry per CDR3 protein. Of about 160,000 distinct CDR3 sequences detected, 6% to 7.5% appear once; the ten largest clones hold 2.5% to 3%. The source was CD4+ T cells sorted from PBMCs, collected 4 to 5 days after the first yellow fever vaccination. All receptors come from a man aged 18-30 years who received the YFV17D yellow fever vaccine. The CDR3 runs from the conserved cysteine through the conserved F or W. A D gene is named only where the DNA matches it firmly. A clone size is listed for some rows: how often the clone was seen (once, few, many), or a class if it is expanded.

abundance	d_gene	j_gene	v_gene	CDR3aa	CDR3nt
many	.	TRBJ2-6	TRBV6-6	CASSHEDTQTSGANVLTF	TGTGCCAGCAGTCACGAGGACACGCAAACCTCTGGGGCCAACGTCCTGACTTTC
many	TRBD1	TRBJ2-1	TRBV5-1	CASSPGTGYNEQFF	TGCGCCAGCAGCCCCGGGACAGGGTACAATGAGCAGTTCTTC
few	TRBD1	TRBJ1-1	TRBV5-1	CASSLQGADTEAFF	TGCGCCAGCAGCTTGCAGGGGGCAGACACTGAAGCTTTCTTT
.	TRBD2	TRBJ2-1	TRBV6-1	CASRELAGGLNEQFF	TGTGCCAGCAGGGAACTAGCGGGGGGGCTCAATGAGCAGTTCTTC
many	.	TRBJ1-1	TRBV6-5	CASSYSPEGPEAFF	TGTGCCAGCAGTTACTCACCCGAAGGGCCTGAAGCTTTCTTT
.	.	TRBJ2-5	TRBV10-3	CAISESRGGAQETQYF	TGTGCCATCAGTGAGTCGCGAGGGGGGGCCCAAGAGACCCAGTACTTC
once	.	TRBJ2-5	TRBV7-4	CASWRQSQETQYF	TGTGCCAGCTGGCGGCAGAGTCAAGAGACCCAGTACTTC
.	TRBD2	TRBJ2-5	TRBV6-1	CASRPSGGDEETQYF	TGTGCCAGCAGGCCTAGCGGGGGGGATGAGGAGACCCAGTACTTC
many	.	TRBJ2-5	TRBV20-1	CSARDPLGSTETQYF	TGCAGTGCTAGAGACCCCCTAGGTAGCACAGAGACCCAGTACTTC
many	.	TRBJ2-5	TRBV4-2	CASSQGGSAGDGETQYF	TGTGCCAGCAGCCAAGGAGGATCCGCAGGGGATGGGGAGACCCAGTACTTC
few	TRBD1	TRBJ1-1	TRBV5-1	CASSLEGQGYLTEAFF	TGCGCCAGCAGCCTGGAGGGACAGGGATATCTAACTGAAGCTTTCTTT
few	.	TRBJ1-2	TRBV20-1	CSAQVQSAYTF	TGCAGTGCACAAGTCCAGTCGGCTTACACCTTC
few	.	TRBJ1-6	TRBV5-1	CASSSQDGWNSPLHF	TGCGCCAGCAGCTCGCAGGACGGGTGGAATTCACCCCTCCACTTT
.	.	TRBJ1-5	TRBV27	CASREQRYSNQPQHF	TGTGCCAGCAGAGAACAGAGATATAGCAATCAGCCCCAGCATTTT
many	.	TRBJ1-1	TRBV12-3/TRBV12-4	CASSNLPGTEAFF	TGTGCCAGCAGTAACCTTCCCGGCACTGAAGCTTTCTTT
few	.	TRBJ2-7	TRBV18	CASSQSRDEQYF	TGTGCCAGCTCACAGTCGAGGGACGAGCAGTACTTC
few	TRBD1	TRBJ1-5	TRBV5-1	CASKTGVGGDQPQHF	TGCGCCAGCAAAACAGGGGTCGGAGGGGATCAGCCCCAGCATTTT
few	.	TRBJ2-3	TRBV6-2/TRBV6-3	CASSPTGTQYF	TGTGCCAGCAGTCCGACAGGCACGCAGTATTTT
many	.	TRBJ1-5	TRBV20-1	CSGRDTNQPQHF	TGCAGCGGGAGGGATACAAATCAGCCCCAGCATTTT
few	TRBD1	TRBJ2-3	TRBV3-1	CASSQELLDRGTDTQYF	TGTGCCAGCAGCCAAGAACTCCTGGACAGGGGCACAGATACGCAGTATTTT
many	.	TRBJ2-5	TRBV28	CASSSPGTYQETQYF	TGTGCCAGCAGTTCCCCCGGGACGTATCAAGAGACCCAGTACTTC
many	TRBD1	TRBJ2-3	TRBV10-3	CAISGQGRLWDTQYF	TGTGCCATCAGCGGACAGGGCAGACTTTGGGATACGCAGTATTTT
few	.	TRBJ1-1	TRBV4-1	CASSQARETEAFF	TGCGCCAGCAGCCAAGCTAGGGAAACTGAAGCTTTCTTT
many	.	TRBJ1-2	TRBV4-3	CASSQVEGAGGYTF	TGCGCCAGCAGCCAAGTGGAAGGGGCAGGAGGCTACACCTTC
few	TRBD1	TRBJ2-1	TRBV6-5	CASSSPQGPWDNEQFF	TGTGCCAGCAGTTCTCCACAGGGGCCTTGGGACAATGAGCAGTTCTTC
.	TRBD2	TRBJ2-1	TRBV28	CASRPAGGLYNEQFF	TGTGCCAGCAGGCCAGCGGGGGGGCTGTACAATGAGCAGTTCTTC
few	.	TRBJ1-2	TRBV6-2/TRBV6-3	CASVIGHLNYGYTF	TGTGCCAGCGTAATAGGACACTTAAACTATGGCTACACCTTC
many	.	TRBJ1-1	TRBV18	CASSRADTEAFF	TGTGCCAGCTCACGGGCGGACACTGAAGCTTTCTTT
.	TRBD2	TRBJ2-3	TRBV7-9	CASSWEGYTQYF	TGTGCCAGCAGCTGGGAGGGGTATACGCAGTATTTT
few	.	TRBJ2-7	TRBV2	CATRGRPTQELYF	TGTGCCACCCGGGGGCGTCCGACACAGGAGTTGTACTTC
.	TRBD2	TRBJ2-5	TRBV7-2	CASSLTSGVVQETQYF	TGTGCCAGCAGCTTAACTAGCGGGGTCGTCCAAGAGACCCAGTACTTC
.	.	TRBJ1-1	TRBV30	CAWRRNPYAEAFF	TGTGCCTGGAGGAGGAACCCGTACGCTGAAGCTTTCTTT
many	.	TRBJ2-5	TRBV28	CASSYHSPEQTQYF	TGTGCCAGCAGTTACCACAGCCCCGAACAGACCCAGTACTTC
.	.	TRBJ1-6	TRBV2	CASSAYGAENSPLHF	TGTGCCAGCAGTGCCTATGGGGCGGAAAATTCACCCCTCCACTTT
many	.	TRBJ1-2	TRBV15	CATSREWARGEGYTF	TGTGCCACCAGCAGAGAGTGGGCCAGGGGAGAGGGCTACACCTTC
many	.	TRBJ1-1	TRBV7-9	CASSQRDGDTEAFF	TGTGCCAGCAGCCAAAGGGACGGTGACACTGAAGCTTTCTTT
many	TRBD2	TRBJ2-5	TRBV7-3	CASSPFSGGAETQYF	TGTGCCAGCAGCCCTTTTAGCGGGGGGGCAGAGACCCAGTACTTC
few	.	TRBJ2-3	TRBV4-3	CASSPVWGGGLTDTQYF	TGCGCCAGCAGCCCCGTTTGGGGGGGGGGCCTAACAGATACGCAGTATTTT
few	TRBD1	TRBJ2-7	TRBV18	CASSAVGTGYEQYF	TGTGCCAGCTCAGCAGTCGGGACAGGGTACGAGCAGTACTTC
many	.	TRBJ1-2	TRBV19	CASISPGANYGYTF	TGTGCCAGTATAAGTCCCGGAGCTAACTATGGCTACACCTTC
few	.	TRBJ1-2	TRBV18	CASSPQVTDYGYTF	TGTGCCAGCTCACCGCAAGTGACGGACTATGGCTACACCTTC
.	.	TRBJ2-1	TRBV5-1	CASSLGPRNEQFF	TGCGCCAGCAGCTTGGGACCCAGAAATGAGCAGTTCTTC
.	.	TRBJ1-1	TRBV5-6	CASSLLGGGWGENTEAFF	TGTGCCAGCAGCCTGCTTGGGGGGGGCTGGGGTGAGAACACTGAAGCTTTCTTT
few	.	TRBJ2-2	TRBV24-1	CATSDLGQQRGNTGELFF	TGTGCCACCAGTGATTTGGGACAGCAGCGGGGAAACACCGGGGAGCTGTTTTTT
few	TRBD2	TRBJ2-5	TRBV6-5	CASSYSGGLTTQYF	TGTGCCAGCAGTTATTCCGGGGGGTTGACGACCCAGTACTTC
.	TRBD2	TRBJ2-1	TRBV5-1	CASHRSGGYNEQFF	TGCGCCAGCCACCGTAGCGGGGGTTACAATGAGCAGTTCTTC
many	TRBD1	TRBJ2-4	TRBV9	CASSPRGQQNIQYF	TGTGCCAGCAGCCCAAGGGGACAGCAAAACATTCAGTACTTC
many	.	TRBJ1-1	TRBV4-2	CASSQARNTEAFF	TGTGCCAGCAGCCAAGCCAGGAACACTGAAGCTTTCTTT
few	TRBD2	TRBJ2-3	TRBV18	CASSPRTSGGASTDTQYF	TGTGCCAGCTCACCCCGAACTAGCGGGGGGGCTAGCACAGATACGCAGTATTTT
many	TRBD2	TRBJ2-5	TRBV7-3	CASSFRRETSGVETQYF	TGTGCCAGCAGCTTTAGGCGGGAGACTAGCGGGGTCGAGACCCAGTACTTC
.	.	TRBJ1-2	TRBV7-2	CASSLVKGDYGYTF	TGTGCCAGCAGCTTAGTCAAGGGGGACTATGGCTACACCTTC
many	.	TRBJ1-1	TRBV2	CASSEAGAGTEAFF	TGTGCCAGCAGTGAAGCTGGGGCAGGCACTGAAGCTTTCTTT
many	.	TRBJ2-2	TRBV5-1	CASSTDPQNTGELFF	TGCGCCAGCAGCACAGACCCACAGAACACCGGGGAGCTGTTTTTT
many	TRBD2	TRBJ2-3	TRBV4-1	CASSQVFSGGLTDTQYF	TGCGCCAGCAGCCAAGTCTTCAGCGGGGGGCTTACAGATACGCAGTATTTT
few	TRBD1	TRBJ1-1	TRBV7-3	CASSWDSNTEAFF	TGTGCCAGCAGCTGGGACAGTAACACTGAAGCTTTCTTT
many	.	TRBJ2-5	TRBV6-5	CASSYSRRAETQYF	TGTGCCAGCAGTTACTCGAGAAGGGCAGAGACCCAGTACTTC